This TCR beta chain was sequenced in a study of CD8 T cells in Susac syndrome. cDNA came from about 0.5 to 1 ug RNA primed by random hexamers. Amplification of TCR beta CDR3 by immunoSEQ multiplex PCR spanned 54 Vbeta and 13 Jbeta. TCRdb re-analysed the immunoSEQ multiplex PCR reads in MiXCR, keeping a single row per CDR3 protein. The sample consists of around 150,000 distinct CDR3 sequences, around 94% of them appearing once. The sequenced target, TCR beta, came from blood CD8+ and CD4+ T cells. Isolation of CD8+ and CD4+ T cells was performed negatively, whereas enrichment of TEMRA cells was done by FACS. The ends were cut back, 8 bases at V and 0 bases at J, with 10 bases in the middle. The V gene's germline CDR1 is GTSNPN and CDR2 SVGIG (reference sequence). The CDR3 consists of 12 residues.

This clonotype was obtained from a human donor in good health. The chain has TRBV30 and TRBJ2-5, with D uncertain. Input material: CD4+ T cells from PBMCs. The CDR3 spells CAGEEYQETQYF. DNA for the CDR3: TGTGCCGGAGAAGAGTACCAAGAGACCCAGTACTTC.